Listed here are 28 T cell receptor beta chains from one sample, sequenced in a study of CD8+CD57+ T cells in acquired aplastic anemia. TCR beta VDJ combinations and CDR3 sequences were profiled from genomic DNA. TCRdb reprocessed the reads with MiXCR, giving one entry per CDR3 protein. The sample has 200,000 to 250,000 distinct CDR3 sequences, roughly 33% seen once. Material for sequencing was sorted CD4+, CD8+, or CD8+CD57+ T cells (not recorded which) from PBMCs. The receptors derive from a human donor in good health, serving as a control.

At least ten counts were recorded for this clonotype. The rearrangement uses TRBV4-1 and TRBJ1-2; D gene ambiguous. V was pared by 1 base and J by 5 bases, with 8 bases between. Germline V CDR1 and CDR2: MGHRA, YSYEKL. This CDR3 contains 13 residues. In DNA, the CDR3 is TGCGCCAGCAGCCAAGCCGGGGTTTATGGCTACACCTTC. As protein: CASSQAGVYGYTF.

The V call is TRBV5-1, the J call TRBJ2-3; TRBD1 matches at 9 bases. The ends lost 0 bases at V and 1 base at J; junction bases unmatched: 0. The CDR3 loop spans 15 amino acids. CDR1 is SGHRS, CDR2 YFSETQ, per germline. CDR3 amino acids: CASSLGDRGTDTQYF. CDR3 bases: TGCGCCAGCAGCTTGGGGGACAGGGGCACAGATACGCAGTATTTT.

V and J are TRBV11-1 and TRBJ2-2, with 9 positions matching TRBD1. CDR3 length equals 15 residues. CDR1 is SGHAT and CDR2 is FQDESV in the germline V gene (reference sequence). V lost 5 bases, J lost 1 base, and 2 bases stayed unmatched. The CDR3 DNA reads as TGTGCCAGCAGCCGGGGACAGGGGAACACCGGGGAGCTGTTTTTT. Amino acid sequence: CASSRGQGNTGELFF.

This clonotype came up a few times. The chain has TRBV5-1 and TRBJ2-5, with D possibly matching TRBD2 (7 bases). Germline CDR1 is SGHRS and CDR2 is YFSETQ. CDR3 size: 15 residues. Trimming left V 4 bases short and J 3 bases short, with 16 bases between. CDR3 DNA: TGCGCCAGCAGCCGCAGAGGGGGGGCGGAAGAGACCCAGTACTTC. Amino acid sequence: CASSRRGGAEETQYF. Combining the CDR3 with reference TRBV5-1 and TRBJ2-5 gives the whole variable domain KAGVTQTPRYLIKTRGQQVTLSCSPISGHRSVSWYQQTPGQGLQFLFEYFSETQRNKGNFPGRFSGRQFSNSRSEMNVSTLELGDSALYLCASSRRGGAEETQYFGPGTRLLVL.

The CDR3 DNA follows: TGTGCCAGCAGCTTAACGGGTTACGAGCAGTACGTC. This gives the protein CASSLTGYEQYV. V usage is TRBV7-2 and J usage is TRBJ2-7; D is undetermined. The V and J ends lost 2 bases and 4 bases respectively, with 6 bases between them. This CDR3 region has 12 residues. Looked up from germline, CDR1 is SGHTA and CDR2 is FQGNSA.

This clonotype was seen only once. The chain joins TRBV7-9 to TRBJ1-1; D not resolved. This CDR3 has 15 amino acids. In germline, CDR1 is SEHNR, CDR2 FQNEAQ (reference sequence). V lost 5 bases, J lost 0 bases, and 13 bases lay in between. The CDR3, as DNA: TGTGCCAGCAGCGTTGATAGGCAGTTGAACACTGAAGCTTTCTTT. Translating gives CASSVDRQLNTEAFF. The full variable domain, with the rest looked up from reference TRBV7-9 and TRBJ1-1, is DTGVSQNPRHKITKRGQNVTFRCDPISEHNRLYWYRQTLGQGPEFLTYFQNEAQLEKSRLLSDRFSAERPKGSFSTLEIQRTEQGDSAMYLCASSVDRQLNTEAFFGQGTRLTVV.

The chain uses TRBV12-3 or TRBV12-4 and TRBJ2-1, with D unresolved. This CDR3 contains 14 residues. V was cut by 3 bases and J by 0 bases, with 6 bases left in between. The CDR3 spells CASSFQSSYNEQFF. The CDR3 DNA sequence: TGTGCCAGCAGTTTTCAAAGCTCCTACAATGAGCAGTTCTTC.

A word on this clonotype: Sequence at one end of the junction differs from germline and may be a read error. The CDR3 reads CSPGGRTEAFF. CDR3 nucleotides: TGCAGCCCAGGGGGCAGAACTGAGGCTTTCTTT. V is TRBV20-1 and J is TRBJ1-1; 8 bases line up with TRBD1. The CDR3 extends over 11 amino acids. Germline CDR1 DFQATT, CDR2 SNEGSKA (reference sequence).

Comments on this clonotype: A much more abundant neighbour one base away suggests this may be a read error. The genes are TRBV10-3 and TRBJ2-1; D remains ambiguous. This CDR3 contains 15 residues. Germline V gene lookup returns CDR1 ENHRY and CDR2 SYGVKD. DNA of the CDR3: TGTGCCAGCAGTTTAACCGTTGTCTCCTACGATGAGCAGTTCTTC. This sequence encodes CASSLTVVSYDEQFF.

In this sample, this clonotype turned up many times. The chain is built from TRBV6-1 and TRBJ2-7; tentatively, D is TRBD2 (6 bases). V lost 9 bases to trimming and J lost 2 bases, with 26 bases between them. The germline V gene encodes CDR1 MNHNS and CDR2 SASEGT. This CDR3 has 17 residues. The CDR3 protein is CARRERVVTVRPYEQYF. The CDR3 nucleotides are TGTGCCAGACGGGAGAGGGTAGTGACGGTCAGACCCTACGAGCAGTACTTC.

This clonotype appeared many times. The CDR3 region is CASSLQGTSYEQYF. The CDR3 DNA reads TGTGCCAGCAGCTTGCAGGGGACCTCCTACGAGCAGTACTTC. This chain connects TRBV5-8 to TRBJ2-7; possibly TRBD1 for D (6 bases). CDR3 length equals 14 residues. Trimming shortened V by 1 base and J by 0 bases, and 8 bases separated the two germline ends. Germline CDR1 SGHTS, CDR2 YDEGEE.

This clonotype was detected ten times or more. The genes are TRBV7-8 and TRBJ2-3; 8 bases agree with TRBD2. Trimming at V came to 7 bases and at J to 2 bases, leaving 8 bases not matched to a gene. The CDR3 runs to 15 residues. The germline gives CDR1 SGHVS, CDR2 FQNEAQ. The CDR3 here is CASKLRGGSTDTQYF. DNA of the CDR3: TGTGCCAGCAAGCTCCGGGGGGGCTCCACAGATACGCAGTATTTT.

This clonotype was recorded many times. The chain carries TRBV7-2 and TRBJ1-6; tentative D call: TRBD1 (6 bases). The V and J ends lost 5 bases and 9 bases respectively, with 14 bases between them. This CDR3 has 14 amino acids. Germline CDR1 and CDR2: SGHTA and FQGNSA. The CDR3 region is CASSPQGHGSPLHF. The DNA of the CDR3 is TGTGCCAGCAGCCCACAGGGCCACGGTTCACCCCTCCACTTT.

In its sample, this clonotype was seen many times. The chain employs TRBV10-1 and TRBJ2-2, with D unresolved. The CDR3 has 14 amino acids. Looked up from germline, CDR1 is WNHNN and CDR2 is SYGVQD (reference sequence). Trimming removed 8 bases from V and 1 base from J, with 11 bases in between. Written as DNA, the CDR3 is TGCGCCAGCTCTGAAACTCTGAACACCGGGGAGCTGTTTTTT. This gives the protein CASSETLNTGELFF.

The chain is built from TRBV20-1 and TRBJ1-2; D ambiguous. The length of the CDR3 is 13 residues. V was trimmed by 0 bases and J by 7 bases, leaving 12 bases between them. Germline loops: CDR1 DFQATT, CDR2 SNEGSKA (reference sequence). The CDR3 loop is CSARERLDGGYTF. CDR3 nucleotides: TGCAGTGCTAGAGAGCGGCTGGACGGTGGCTACACCTTC.

A note on this clonotype: This clone may be a read error of a much larger clone one base away. This CDR3 is missing its conserved last phenylalanine or tryptophan, likely due to a read error. The chain uses TRBV4-1 and TRBJ2-7; possible D gene TRBD1, 6 bases. Germline V lookup: CDR1 MGHRA, CDR2 YSYEKL. This CDR3 comprises 14 residues. Trimming removed 4 bases from V and 6 bases from J, with 16 bases in between. The CDR3: CASSPNLRGPEQYL. CDR3 nucleotide sequence: TGCGCCAGCAGCCCGAACCTCAGGGGTCCCGAGCAGTACCTC.

Comments on this clonotype: Since a much larger clone is just one base distant, this may be a read error. The chain employs TRBV20-1 and TRBJ2-5, with D possibly being TRBD2 (7 bases). This CDR3 comprises 13 residues. Germline V lookup: CDR1 DFQATT, CDR2 SNEGSKA (reference sequence). The CDR3 coding sequence is TGCAGTGCTCGGGGGGAGAGGGGGGAGACCCAGTGCTTC. Amino acid sequence: CSARGERGETQCF.

The V and J genes are TRBV7-2 and TRBJ2-7; 7 bases are shared with TRBD1. Germline CDR1 SGHTA, CDR2 FQGNSA. This CDR3 is built from 15 residues. V shed 5 bases and J 0 bases; nucleotides not matched to a gene: 7. CDR3 sequence: CASSRDRESSYEQYF. CDR3 bases: TGTGCCAGCAGCCGAGACAGGGAGAGCTCCTACGAGCAGTACTTC.

This clonotype appeared many times. The rearrangement uses TRBV20-1 and TRBJ1-2, with 9 nucleotides matching TRBD1. Per germline, CDR1 DFQATT and CDR2 SNEGSKA (reference sequence). This CDR3 has 13 residues. Trimming cost V 6 bases and J 8 bases; bases outside gene matches: 10. The CDR3 region is CSADGTGIHGYTF. As DNA, the CDR3 is TGCAGTGCCGATGGGACAGGGATCCACGGCTACACCTTC.

This clonotype was counted at least ten times. The V gene is TRBV20-1, the J gene TRBJ2-3, with 12 positions matching TRBD2. The CDR3 is made up of 18 amino acids. Germline loops: CDR1 DFQATT, CDR2 SNEGSKA (reference sequence). V lost 4 bases and J lost 2; bases outside the gene matches: 13. The CDR3 DNA reads TGCAGTGCTACCGCTACCCTCCGGACTAGCGGGAACACAGATACGCAGTATTTT. This sequence encodes CSATATLRTSGNTDTQYF.

The rearrangement links TRBV10-3 to TRBJ1-1; TRBD1 matches at 7 bases. V gave up 10 bases and J gave up 12 bases; unmatched junction bases: 14. Germline V lookup: CDR1 ENHRY, CDR2 SYGVKD. The CDR3 sequence is 12 residues long. CDR3: CATEGAGTESFF. DNA for the CDR3: TGTGCCACGGAGGGGGCCGGGACTGAGTCTTTCTTT.

A remark on this clonotype: A clone one base away is much larger, so this may be a read error. This chain uses TRBV12-3 or TRBV12-4 with TRBJ2-7, with TRBD1 identical over 7 bases. V dropped 5 bases and J dropped 0; count of bases not matched to a gene: 19. The CDR3 runs 19 residues. The CDR3 sequence: CASSQDLFRTGGFSYEQYF. DNA of the CDR3: TGTGCCAGCAGTCAGGACCTATTTCGGACAGGTGGCTTCTCCTACGAGCAGTACTTC.

This clonotype was seen repeatedly, ten times or more. This chain joins TRBV20-1 and TRBJ1-2; D is unclear. Germline CDR1 DFQATT, CDR2 SNEGSKA (reference sequence). Trimming removed 0 bases at V and 4 bases at J, with 9 bases between. CDR3 length: 13 residues. CDR3 DNA sequence: TGCAGTGCTAGAGAGACCCGGACCTATGGCTACACCTTC. Translating gives CSARETRTYGYTF.

This clonotype has ten or more counts. An end of the junction does not agree with germline; a read error may underlie this. V gene TRBV5-1 combines with J gene TRBJ1-1; D is perhaps TRBD1 (5 bases). Germline CDR1 reads SGHRS; CDR2 reads YFSETQ. This CDR3 region has 14 residues. CDR3: CASSLGQGGTEAFF. For the CDR3, the DNA is TGTGCCAGCAGCTTGGGGCAGGGCGGCACTGAAGCTTTCTTT.

This clonotype was picked up many times. V usage is TRBV5-1 and J usage is TRBJ1-2; D is undetermined. The CDR3 consists of 16 residues. CDR1 and CDR2 (germline): SGHRS, YFSETQ. The germline V and J ends were trimmed by 0 bases and 4 bases, with 16 bases remaining between them. CDR3 sequence reads: CASSLDGQKKFYGYTF. The CDR3 DNA sequence: TGCGCCAGCAGCTTGGATGGTCAGAAAAAATTCTATGGCTACACCTTC.

The table lists this clonotype with many counts. The chain links TRBV7-9 to TRBJ1-2; 7 bases are shared with TRBD1. The V gene's germline CDR1 is SEHNR and CDR2 FQNEAQ (reference sequence). The CDR3 is 17 residues long. Trimming cost V 1 base and J 5 bases; bases outside gene matches: 13. The CDR3 region has the DNA TGTGCCAGCAGCTTAGGGCCAAATCCGGGACAGAAGTATGGCTACACCTTC. Residues: CASSLGPNPGQKYGYTF.

This clonotype has just one count. With a much larger clone just one base away, this may be a read error. The rearrangement links TRBV5-1 to TRBJ1-6, with TRBD1 identical over 7 bases. Germline-derived CDR1 and CDR2 are SGHRS and YFSETQ. The CDR3 loop spans 17 amino acids. The DNA for the CDR3 is TGCGCCAACAGCCCTGACAGGGTCCCCTCCTATAATTCACCCCTCCACTTT. Encoded protein: CANSPDRVPSYNSPLHF.

This clonotype turned up a few times. The junction and the germline gene differ at one end; a read error may be behind it. The gene calls are TRBV24-1 and TRBJ2-3; 8 bases fit TRBD2. Per germline, CDR1 KGHDR and CDR2 SFDVKD. The CDR3 spans 15 residues. In DNA, the CDR3 is TGTGCCACCAGTGACCCAAGCGGGAGCACAGATACGCGGTATTTT. Protein: CATSDPSGSTDTRYF.